This T cell receptor beta chain was recovered during a study of beta chain features in type 1 diabetes. Study-wide results and caveats: TCRB CDR3s were moderately but significantly shorter in Type 1 diabetes patients in all four CD4+ subsets.

The CDR3 runs to 16 residues. The V and J ends lost 1 base and 0 bases respectively, with 10 bases between them. Germline CDR1 and CDR2: MNHNS and SASEGT. This clone was counted only a few times. As yet, its antigen is unknown. Without exception, sorted populations had purity beyond 95%. The study reverse transcribed the entire isolated RNA, so it sequenced expressed TCRB transcripts. The table came from immunoSEQ multiplex PCR; TCRdb's copy has only in-frame clones and leaves some out. The sample carries about 620,000 clones, about a sixth recorded once. This TCR was sampled from a man aged 18 to 29 in good health. This chain joins TRBV6-1 and TRBJ2-1, with D tentatively TRBD1 (5 bases). Material: naive CD4+ T cells from blood. The CDR3 sequence is CASSEEQGRSYNEQFF. CDR3 coding DNA: TGTGCCAGCAGTGAAGAGCAGGGTCGCTCCTACAATGAGCAGTTCTTC.